The 10 T cell receptor beta chains in this list originate from one sample, sequenced in a study of control samples from healthy donors and cancer patients. The assay was immunoSEQ multiplex PCR, and TCRdb's table has in-frame clones only and misses some. The table has roughly 95,000 clones, roughly nine tenths seen once. The sample consisted of blood. These receptors originate from a woman aged 25 to 39 in good health.

The V gene is TRBV7-8, the J gene TRBJ2-7; D not certain. The germline V gene encodes CDR1 SGHVS and CDR2 FQNEAQ. The CDR3 loop spans 14 amino acids. The germline V and J ends were trimmed by 3 bases and 5 bases, with 14 bases remaining between them. The CDR3 bases are TGTGCCAGCAGCTTTTTGATTGGAAGGCACGAGCAGTACTTC. Its translation is CASSFLIGRHEQYF.

The CDR3 nucleotides are TGTGCCAGCAGCATCACAGGGGAAGCTTTCTTT. Protein sequence: CASSITGEAFF. This chain links TRBV7-9 with TRBJ1-1, with a weak D call TRBD1 (6 bases). The germline CDR1 and CDR2 sequences are SEHNR and FQNEAQ (reference sequence). This CDR3 is built from 11 residues. V lost 5 bases and J 8 bases, leaving 9 bases between the germline ends.

The genes are TRBV6-5 and TRBJ1-2, with D hard to call. V lost 5 bases, J lost 4 bases, and 11 bases lay in between. Germline V gene lookup returns CDR1 MNHEY and CDR2 SVGAGI. The CDR3 has 13 residues. CDR3 sequence reads: CASSRGLSYGYTF. CDR3 DNA sequence: TGTGCCAGCAGTCGGGGTCTGAGCTATGGCTACACCTTC.

V gene TRBV9 combines with J gene TRBJ2-3, with TRBD1 matching 10 bases. The CDR3 loop spans 16 amino acids. Per the germline V gene, CDR1 is SGDLS and CDR2 is YYNGEE. The ends lost 0 bases at V and 3 bases at J; junction bases unmatched: 4. CDR3 region: CASSVARQGATDTQYF. In DNA form, the CDR3 reads TGTGCCAGCAGCGTAGCGAGACAGGGGGCGACAGATACGCAGTATTTT.

The chain carries TRBV10-3 and TRBJ2-5; 8 bases are shared with TRBD1. Germline V gives CDR1 ENHRY, CDR2 SYGVKD. CDR3 size: 15 residues. The trim removed 3 bases at V and 4 bases at J, leaving 7 bases unmatched. In nucleotides, the CDR3 is TGTGCCATCAGTGATATTGGGACAGGTTTAGAGACCCAGTACTTC. Encoded protein: CAISDIGTGLETQYF.

J is TRBJ1-2 and V is TRBV5-1; D unresolved. Looked up from germline, CDR1 is SGHRS and CDR2 is YFSETQ. The V and J ends lost 0 bases and 3 bases respectively, with 18 bases between them. The CDR3 totals 17 residues. CDR3 loop: CASSLGVLVGGDYGYTF. CDR3 nucleotides: TGCGCCAGCAGCTTGGGGGTATTAGTCGGTGGTGACTATGGCTACACCTTC.

This sequence joins TRBV28 and TRBJ2-3, with TRBD1 matching over 7 bases. The junction had 12 bases not matched to a gene; V was cut back by 7 bases and J by 14 bases. This CDR3 has 12 amino acids. The V gene's germline CDR1 is MDHEN and CDR2 SYDVKM. The CDR3 reads CASTKLDRASYF. CDR3 in DNA: TGTGCCAGCACCAAGCTCGACAGGGCGTCGTATTTT.

V gene TRBV7-3 combines with J gene TRBJ2-3; 8 bases agree with TRBD2. After removal of 5 bases from V and 7 bases from J, the junction contained 17 bases not matched to a gene. The CDR3 contains 17 residues. The germline gives CDR1 SGHTA, CDR2 FQGTGA. Here the CDR3 reads CASSANRGTSVQNTQYF. The CDR3 nucleotides are TGTGCCAGCAGCGCCAACCGCGGGACTAGTGTCCAGAATACGCAGTATTTT. The whole variable domain, remainder taken from reference TRBV7-3 and TRBJ2-3, is GAGVSQTPSNKVTEKGKYVELRCDPISGHTALYWYRQSLGQGPEFLIYFQGTGAADDSGLPNDRFFAVRPEGSVSTLKIQRTERGDSAVYLCASSANRGTSVQNTQYFGPGTRLTVL.

The chain recombines TRBV21-1 with TRBJ1-6; TRBD1 was called by the table and not checked on the DNA. TRBV21-1 is tagged as a pseudogene. This CDR3 region has 14 residues. The CDR3 protein is CASSKGGIDSPLHF. The CDR3 nucleotides are TGTGCCAGCAGCAAAGGGGGCATAGATTCACCCCTCCACTTT.

The gene calls are TRBV11-2 and TRBJ1-3, with TRBD1 identical over 8 bases. Unmatched junction bases numbered 8, after V lost 5 bases and J lost 8 bases. Germline values: CDR1 SGHAT, CDR2 FQNNGV. The CDR3 is 14 amino acids. The CDR3 sequence is CASSERGTGDTIYF. The CDR3 DNA reads TGTGCCAGCAGCGAACGAGGGACAGGTGACACCATATATTTT.